This TCR beta chain emerged from a study of cytomegalovirus exposure and HLA in healthy donors. In the PCR, 60 Vbeta and 13 Jbeta primers were used. TCRdb's table, derived via immunoSEQ multiplex PCR, lists solely in-frame clones and lacks some. The data hold about 160,000 clones, with 65% to 80% observed a single time. Study-level findings and limits: In a later analysis, about 17,000 TCR beta sequences were associated with HLA alleles at 0.05 false discovery rate. Reportedly, TCR beta sequences accurately predicted HLA-A and HLA-B alleles in most subjects. In a later analysis, most CMV-associated TCR beta chains appeared HLA-restricted. What a later analysis reportedly showed was that an Asian-associated ancestry cluster had fewer N-insertions than the roughly 670-donor mean.

Remarks on this clone: Antigen specificity is unknown.

Trimming took 0 bases from V and 3 from J; bases not matched to a gene: 22. CDR1 is SGHTA, CDR2 FQGNSA, per germline. The CDR3 consists of 21 residues. Sample: PBMCs. This chain connects TRBV7-2 to TRBJ1-2; 7 bases map to TRBD1. This TCR came from a woman in her 40s in good health and CMV-seropositive. The CDR3 nucleotides are TGTGCCAGCAGCTTAGCGCCCTACAGACGGAGGAGACAGGGTAAAGACTATGGCTACACCTTC. It encodes CASSLAPYRRRRQGKDYGYTF. Based on the CDR3 plus reference TRBV7-2 and TRBJ1-2, the full variable domain is GAGVSQSPSNKVTEKGKDVELRCDPISGHTALYWYRQSLGQGLEFLIYFQGNSAPDKSGLPSDRFSAERTGGSVSTLTIQRTQQEDSAVYLCASSLAPYRRRRQGKDYGYTFGSGTRLTVV.